What follows are 20 T cell receptor beta chains derived from one specimen sequenced in a study of control samples from healthy donors and cancer patients. Data came from immunoSEQ multiplex PCR; TCRdb stores just in-frame clones and leaves some out. In the table there are some 64,000 clones, around 87% of which are singletons. Material for sequencing was PBMCs. These receptors came from a woman aged 45-65 years with head and neck cancer.

The chain couples TRBV15 to TRBJ2-5; 9 bases are a match to TRBD2. Trimming removed 8 bases from V and 3 bases from J; junction bases left unmatched: 4. Germline CDR1 LNHNV, CDR2 YYDKDF (reference sequence). This CDR3 is built from 13 residues. The CDR3: CATAKRGEETQYF. The CDR3 DNA reads as TGTGCCACCGCAAAGCGGGGGGAAGAGACCCAGTACTTC.

The gene calls are TRBV28 and TRBJ1-1; D is ambiguous. V shed 7 bases and J shed 4 bases, with 4 bases lying between them. This CDR3 is built from 10 residues. Germline CDR1 MDHEN, CDR2 SYDVKM. CDR3: CASNVTEAFF. As DNA, the CDR3 is TGTGCCAGCAATGTCACTGAAGCTTTCTTT.

J is TRBJ2-7 and V is TRBV19, with 10 positions matching TRBD1. This CDR3 spans 15 amino acids. Germline V gene data show CDR1 as LNHDA and CDR2 as SQIVND (reference sequence). J gave up 5 bases and V 1 base, and 5 bases lay outside the gene matches. CDR3 sequence reads: CASSIGGQGDHEQYF. The CDR3 DNA follows: TGTGCCAGTAGTATAGGAGGACAGGGGGATCACGAGCAGTACTTC.

The V call is TRBV6-5, the J call TRBJ2-2; D tentatively fits TRBD1 or TRBD2 (5 bases each). This CDR3 is built from 15 residues. Between the trimmed V and J ends, which lost 1 base and 5 bases, there was a span of 11 bases. Germline loops: CDR1 MNHEY, CDR2 SVGAGI. As DNA, the CDR3 is TGTGCCAGCAGTTACTTCCGTGGGGGAACCGGGGAGCTGTTTTTT. This sequence encodes CASSYFRGGTGELFF.

CDR3 DNA sequence: TGTGCCAGCAGGGGACTAGCGGGGGCCTCCCCCTACAATGAGCAGTTCTTC. Its protein is CASRGLAGASPYNEQFF. This chain joins TRBV27 and TRBJ2-1, with 14 bases fitting TRBD2. Looked up from germline, CDR1 is MNHEY and CDR2 is SMNVEV (reference sequence). This CDR3 contains 17 residues. Trimming removed 6 bases from V and 2 bases from J; junction bases left unmatched: 6.

This clone has just one count. V and J are TRBV5-1 and TRBJ1-6; no clear D. V lost 2 bases, J lost 5 bases, and 8 bases lay in between. In germline, CDR1 is SGHRS, CDR2 YFSETQ. The CDR3 spans 14 residues. The CDR3 sequence: CASSLAGNNSPLHF. CDR3 DNA: TGCGCCAGCAGCTTAGCGGGGAATAATTCACCCCTCCACTTT.

V usage is TRBV19 and J usage is TRBJ2-5; D might be TRBD2 (7 bases). The V gene's germline CDR1 is LNHDA and CDR2 SQIVND (reference sequence). CDR3 length: 15 amino acids. V was shortened by 3 bases and J by 5 bases, with 16 bases between the two germline ends. The CDR3 coding sequence is TGTGCCAGTAGTATCGGGGCGGGGGCCCGGGAGACCCAGTACTTC. Translated, it gives CASSIGAGARETQYF.

The V gene is TRBV3-1 (or the pseudogene TRBV3-2), the J gene TRBJ1-5, with 7 bases identical to TRBD1. The V gene end was trimmed by 6 bases and the J gene end by 3 bases; junction bases not matched to a gene: 8. Germline V gene data show CDR1 as LGHDT and CDR2 as YNNKEL (reference sequence). CDR3 length: 15 amino acids. This CDR3 is CASSPAGTANQPQHF. In DNA, the CDR3 is TGTGCCAGCAGTCCAGCCGGGACAGCCAATCAGCCCCAGCATTTT.

The chain links TRBV24-1 to TRBJ2-7; D gene uncertain. This CDR3 is built from 12 residues. The V gene lost 5 bases and the J gene lost 0 bases, with 4 bases spanning the gap. CDR1 is KGHDR and CDR2 is SFDVKD in the germline V gene. The CDR3 spells CATSGASYEQYF. Here the CDR3 DNA reads TGTGCCACCAGTGGCGCCTCCTACGAGCAGTACTTC.

The chain joins TRBV24-1 to TRBJ2-3; D could derive from TRBD1 or TRBD2 (5 bases each). This CDR3 region has 14 residues. V was shortened by 9 bases and J by 0 bases, with 12 bases between the two germline ends. Germline V CDR1 and CDR2: KGHDR, SFDVKD. CDR3 amino acids: CATGRDGSTDTQYF. CDR3 sequence (DNA): TGTGCCACCGGCAGGGACGGTAGCACAGATACGCAGTATTTT.

The rearrangement joins TRBV19 to TRBJ2-3, with 9 bases identical to TRBD1. This CDR3 region has 15 residues. Germline trimming cut 4 bases from V and 3 bases from J; bases unmatched to any gene: 5. Germline-derived CDR1 and CDR2 are LNHDA and SQIVND (reference sequence). The CDR3 DNA reads TGTGCCAGTAGTAGTTACAGGGGGCCAACAGATACGCAGTATTTT. The encoded protein is CASSSYRGPTDTQYF.

The chain has TRBV5-1 and TRBJ2-1; 14 positions match TRBD2. Germline CDR1 and CDR2: SGHRS and YFSETQ. The CDR3 is made up of 17 amino acids. Trimming at V came to 2 bases and at J to 9 bases, leaving 10 bases not matched to a gene. CDR3: CASSFSPTSGGAGEQFF. The CDR3 DNA sequence: TGCGCCAGCAGCTTTAGTCCGACTAGCGGGGGGGCCGGTGAGCAGTTCTTC.

The chain recombines TRBV5-1 with TRBJ2-5; 8 bases align to TRBD2. V dropped 0 bases and J dropped 0; count of bases not matched to a gene: 10. The CDR3 has 18 residues. The germline V gene encodes CDR1 SGHRS and CDR2 YFSETQ. CDR3 sequence reads: CASSLVPLGLADQETQYF. The CDR3 coding sequence is TGCGCCAGCAGCTTGGTTCCCTTAGGACTAGCAGACCAAGAGACCCAGTACTTC.

This clone has just one count. This chain uses TRBV6-5 with TRBJ1-1; a weak D match, TRBD1 (5 bases). Trimming pared 1 base from V and 9 bases from J, leaving 12 bases between. The CDR3 covers 13 residues. Germline V gene sequence: CDR1 MNHEY, CDR2 SVGAGI. The CDR3 is CASSYFSGEQAFF. The CDR3 nucleotides read TGTGCCAGCAGTTACTTCTCGGGGGAGCAAGCTTTCTTT.

V gene TRBV9 combines with J gene TRBJ2-1; TRBD2 agrees at 12 bases. CDR3 length equals 16 residues. Trimming removed 6 bases from V and 0 bases from J; junction bases left unmatched: 4. Germline loops: CDR1 SGDLS, CDR2 YYNGEE. CDR3 DNA: TGTGCCAGCACTAGCGGGGGGGTAAGCTCCTACAATGAGCAGTTCTTC. It yields the protein CASTSGGVSSYNEQFF.

Only one count was recorded for this clone. The chain has TRBV18 and TRBJ1-2, with D possibly TRBD1 on 5 matching bases. V lost 0 bases and J lost 8, with 25 bases in between. The CDR3 length is 18 residues. Per the germline V gene, CDR1 is KGHSH and CDR2 is LQKENI. The chain's CDR3 is CASSPPRAGRGRNGGYTF. CDR3 nucleotides: TGTGCCAGCTCACCACCGCGGGCAGGGAGAGGGAGAAATGGAGGCTACACCTTC.

J is TRBJ1-1 and V is TRBV5-5; tentatively, D is TRBD1 (6 bases). The CDR3 is made up of 15 amino acids. Trimming took off 4 bases at V and 1 base at J, with 14 bases between the two ends. Germline values: CDR1 SGHKS, CDR2 YYEKEE (reference sequence). The CDR3: CASSPLPTGNTEAFF. The CDR3 DNA sequence: TGTGCCAGCAGCCCATTACCGACAGGGAACACTGAAGCTTTCTTT.

V and J are TRBV12-3 or TRBV12-4 and TRBJ2-1; D is possibly TRBD1 or TRBD2 (6 bases each). The CDR3 length is 13 residues. Trimming left V 3 bases short and J 7 bases short, with 10 bases between. The CDR3: CASSFPGANEQFF. The CDR3 DNA reads TGTGCCAGCAGTTTCCCGGGGGCAAATGAGCAGTTCTTC.

V and J are TRBV5-1 and TRBJ2-3; tentative D call: TRBD2 (6 bases). CDR3 length equals 14 residues. Germline CDR1 and CDR2: SGHRS and YFSETQ. V dropped 2 bases and J dropped 0 bases, with 7 bases sitting between them. CDR3 sequence (DNA): TGCGCCAGCAGCTTCGGGGGAAGCACAGATACGCAGTATTTT. It is translated as CASSFGGSTDTQYF.

This chain uses TRBV5-5 with TRBJ2-7; D not resolved. The CDR3 runs 13 residues. The V gene's germline CDR1 is SGHKS and CDR2 YYEKEE (reference sequence). Trimming shortened V by 2 bases and J by 0 bases, and 6 bases separated the two germline ends. DNA for the CDR3: TGTGCCAGCAGCTTTCTGGGCTCCTACGAGCAGTACTTC. As protein: CASSFLGSYEQYF.